These T cell receptor beta chains were read from a single sample in a study of blood T cell repertoires in COVID-19. Clones were read by immunoSEQ multiplex PCR, and TCRdb kept only the in-frame ones, dropping some. The data contain 300,000 to 400,000 clones, about nine tenths of them seen just once; the ten biggest clones take up roughly 5%. Sequencing was carried out using PBMCs or T cells enriched from blood (not recorded which). Receptors originate from a man aged 55 to 70 who had recovered from COVID-19. The CDR3 runs from the conserved cysteine through the conserved F or W. Fields, in order: J gene, D gene, V gene, clone size, CDR3 protein, CDR3 DNA. The D gene is left open where the match is weak. Clone size is given for some rows only: seen once, a few or many times, or a class if the clone is expanded.

TRBJ2-7,TRBD1,TRBV10-1,-,CASSRGPSYEQYF,TGCGCCAGCAGCAGGGGGCCATCCTACGAGCAGTACTTC
TRBJ2-1,-,TRBV24-1,-,CATQGQGGREGPYNEQFF,TGTGCCACCCAAGGACAGGGCGGAAGGGAGGGCCCCTACAATGAGCAGTTCTTC
TRBJ1-6,TRBD1,TRBV19,-,CASSTPGGNSPLHF,TGTGCCAGTAGTACGCCAGGGGGGAATTCACCCCTCCACTTT
TRBJ1-1,-,TRBV27,-,CASSYLTGGTEAFF,TGTGCCAGCAGTTATCTGACAGGAGGCACTGAAGCTTTCTTT
TRBJ2-7,-,TRBV12-5,-,CASGLARGGAYEQYF,TGTGCTAGTGGTTTGGCTCGAGGAGGGGCCTACGAGCAGTACTTC
TRBJ2-2,-,TRBV11-2,-,CASSLGLAQTGELFF,TGTGCCAGCAGCTTAGGGTTAGCGCAAACCGGGGAGCTGTTTTTT
TRBJ1-5,-,TRBV2,-,CASSARGQPQHF,TGTGCCAGCAGTGCCAGGGGTCAGCCCCAGCATTTT
TRBJ2-1,TRBD2,TRBV7-3,-,CASSQGLAGVDEQFF,TGTGCCAGCAGCCAGGGACTAGCGGGAGTGGATGAGCAGTTCTTC
TRBJ2-2,-,TRBV23-1,once,CASSQSQDTGELFF,TGCGCCAGCAGTCAGAGTCAGGACACCGGGGAGCTGTTTTTT
TRBJ1-5,TRBD1,TRBV19,once,CASSTGTGLNQPQHF,TGTGCCAGTAGTACCGGGACAGGCCTCAATCAGCCCCAGCATTTT
TRBJ1-2,TRBD1,TRBV6-1,-,CASSEPGQVANYGYTF,TGTGCCAGCAGTGAACCCGGACAGGTGGCTAACTATGGCTACACCTTC
TRBJ1-4,TRBD1,TRBV30,once,CAWGSGQGGEKLFF,TGTGCCTGGGGGTCAGGACAGGGAGGGGAAAAACTGTTTTTT
TRBJ1-4,TRBD1,TRBV7-9,-,CASSLIRGRAHEKLFF,TGTGCCAGCAGTTTGATCAGGGGGCGCGCGCATGAAAAACTGTTTTTT
TRBJ2-5,TRBD2,TRBV7-2,-,CASSSPPGTSGLQETQYF,TGTGCCAGCAGCTCACCACCGGGGACTAGCGGACTCCAAGAGACCCAGTACTTC
TRBJ1-4,-,TRBV28,-,CASRGDSDEKLFF,TGTGCCAGCAGAGGGGATTCGGATGAAAAACTGTTTTTT
TRBJ1-5,-,TRBV7-9,few,CASSVSEASGQPQHF,TGTGCCAGCAGCGTCTCAGAGGCGTCGGGGCAGCCCCAGCATTTT
TRBJ1-2,-,TRBV30,-,CAFSDSGSGYTF,TGTGCCTTTTCGGACAGTGGGAGTGGCTACACCTTC
TRBJ2-7,TRBD1,TRBV18,-,CASSPLRDRMTSYEQYF,TGTGCCAGCTCACCACTGAGGGACAGGATGACTTCCTACGAGCAGTACTTC
TRBJ2-1,-,TRBV29-1,-,CSAQAGAPYNEQFF,TGCAGCGCACAAGCGGGTGCTCCTTACAATGAGCAGTTCTTC
TRBJ2-2,-,TRBV6-5,-,CASSQNTGELFF,TGTGCCAGCAGTCAGAACACCGGGGAGCTGTTTTTT
TRBJ1-2,-,TRBV5-6,once,CASSSTGFPHNYGYTF,TGTGCCAGCAGCTCGACAGGTTTTCCTCACAACTATGGCTACACCTTC
TRBJ1-2,-,TRBV28,once,CASSLFEQGVLGGYTF,TGTGCCAGCAGTTTATTCGAGCAGGGTGTCTTGGGAGGCTACACCTTC
TRBJ1-6,TRBD1,TRBV18,-,CASSPGQGGWSPLHF,TGTGCCAGCTCACCTGGACAGGGTGGTTGGTCACCCCTCCACTTT
TRBJ1-6,-,TRBV27,-,CASSSGQPGYNSPLHF,TGTGCCAGCAGTTCAGGACAGCCGGGATATAATTCACCCCTCCACTTT
TRBJ1-1,-,TRBV28,few,CASTRGYTEAFF,TGTGCCAGCACCCGCGGTTACACTGAAGCTTTCTTT
TRBJ1-4,TRBD1,TRBV28,-,CASNRLDRDNEKLFF,TGTGCCAGCAACCGGCTGGACAGGGATAATGAAAAACTGTTTTTT
TRBJ1-1,-,TRBV7-2,-,CASSRERNTEAFF,TGTGCCAGCAGCCGAGAGAGGAACACTGAAGCTTTCTTT
TRBJ1-2,-,TRBV7-2,few,CASSLGPGDGYTF,TGTGCCAGCAGCTTGGGCCCGGGGGATGGCTACACCTTC
TRBJ1-5,-,TRBV28,-,CASSKETNQPQHF,TGTGCCAGCAGCAAAGAGACTAATCAGCCCCAGCATTTT
TRBJ1-2,TRBD1,TRBV29-1,-,CSVELGQGDGYTF,TGCAGCGTTGAACTAGGACAGGGGGATGGCTACACCTTC
TRBJ1-6,-,TRBV6-5,-,CASSYRQGNSPLHF,TGTGCCAGCAGTTACAGGCAGGGAAATTCACCCCTCCACTTT
TRBJ2-5,-,TRBV3-1/TRBV3-2,-,CASSQDWSISETQYF,TGTGCCAGCAGCCAAGATTGGAGTATCTCAGAGACCCAGTACTTC
TRBJ2-2,-,TRBV5-6,once,CASKPLGAGYTGELFF,TGTGCCAGCAAGCCTTTAGGGGCAGGTTATACCGGGGAGCTGTTTTTT
TRBJ2-3,TRBD2,TRBV4-1,-,CASSQPSGSLSTDTQYF,TGCGCCAGCAGCCAGCCTAGCGGGAGTCTTAGCACAGATACGCAGTATTTT
TRBJ1-1,-,TRBV19,-,CASPRQGYSQPFF,TGTGCCAGCCCGAGGCAGGGTTATAGTCAGCCGTTCTTT
TRBJ1-5,-,TRBV15,-,CATSREGRGSNQPQHF,TGTGCCACCAGCAGAGAGGGCAGGGGTAGCAATCAGCCCCAGCATTTT
TRBJ2-7,TRBD1,TRBV7-2,-,CASSLAGGHRGEQYF,TGTGCCAGCAGCTTAGCGGGCGGACACAGGGGTGAGCAGTACTTC
TRBJ2-2,-,TRBV24-1,-,CATSDSWTGGSTGELFF,TGTGCCACCAGTGATTCATGGACTGGGGGGAGCACCGGGGAGCTGTTTTTT
TRBJ2-7,TRBD1,TRBV11-3,-,CASSLDRVHEQYF,TGTGCCAGCAGTCTAGACAGGGTCCACGAGCAGTACTTC
TRBJ1-1,-,TRBV5-1,-,CASSLAPGSGTEAFF,TGCGCCAGCAGCTTGGCACCGGGGTCGGGCACTGAAGCTTTCTTT
TRBJ2-2,-,TRBV24-1,-,CATSDTRTAYTGELFF,TGTGCCACCAGTGACACCCGGACAGCCTACACCGGGGAGCTGTTTTTT
TRBJ2-1,-,TRBV29-1,-,CSVDQGASYNEQFF,TGCAGCGTTGACCAAGGGGCATCCTACAATGAGCAGTTCTTC
TRBJ1-2,-,TRBV20-1,once,CSAGDPSGYTF,TGCAGTGCTGGAGACCCGAGCGGCTACACCTTC
TRBJ1-4,-,TRBV7-2,-,CASSLQKTTNEKLFF,TGTGCCAGCAGCTTACAGAAAACAACTAATGAAAAACTGTTTTTT
TRBJ1-5,-,TRBV7-2,-,CASSLVGPRVQQPQHF,TGTGCCAGCAGCTTAGTCGGTCCGAGGGTTCAACAGCCCCAGCATTTT
TRBJ1-4,TRBD1,TRBV5-4,-,CASRDSGGSGEKLFF,TGTGCCAGCAGGGATTCAGGGGGCTCTGGTGAAAAACTGTTTTTT
TRBJ1-1,TRBD1,TRBV19,-,CASKFDRGLWTEAFF,TGTGCCAGTAAGTTCGACAGGGGGCTGTGGACTGAAGCTTTCTTT
TRBJ1-1,-,TRBV28,-,CASSLEETEAFF,TGTGCCAGCAGTTTGGAGGAAACTGAAGCTTTCTTT
TRBJ1-2,-,TRBV27,-,CASSLTSAEGYTF,TGTGCCAGCAGTTTGACGTCGGCGGAGGGCTACACCTTC
TRBJ1-1,-,TRBV9,-,CASSVDGRGDTEAFF,TGTGCCAGCAGCGTAGATGGGAGGGGAGACACTGAAGCTTTCTTT
TRBJ2-3,-,TRBV4-1,-,CASSRPSTDTQYF,TGCGCCAGCAGCCGGCCCTCCACAGATACGCAGTATTTT
TRBJ1-1,-,TRBV28,-,CAIRTVQNTEAFF,TGTGCCATCAGGACAGTTCAGAACACTGAAGCTTTCTTT
TRBJ2-4,TRBD1,TRBV15,-,CATSKGQVMAKNIQYF,TGTGCCACCAGCAAGGGACAGGTGATGGCCAAAAACATTCAGTACTTC
TRBJ2-3,-,TRBV5-4,-,CASSSGRLTDTQYF,TGTGCCAGCAGCTCTGGGAGATTGACAGATACGCAGTATTTT
TRBJ2-1,TRBD1,TRBV7-2,-,CASSFFPGTAYNEQFF,TGTGCCAGCAGCTTCTTTCCCGGGACAGCGTACAATGAGCAGTTCTTC
TRBJ2-1,TRBD2,TRBV4-2,-,CASSQAPPSGRAYNEQFF,TGTGCCAGCAGCCAAGCTCCCCCTAGCGGGAGGGCCTACAATGAGCAGTTCTTC